These T cell receptor beta chains were read from a single sample in a study of blood T cell repertoires in COVID-19. The assay was immunoSEQ multiplex PCR, and TCRdb's table has in-frame clones only and misses some. This table has around 300,000 clones, roughly 90% appearing once. The sample taken for sequencing was peripheral blood. These receptors were obtained from a woman between 65 and 79 years old with COVID-19, enrolled during active disease. CDR3s include the opening cysteine and the closing phenylalanine or tryptophan. The order of the fields is CDR3 length, V gene, J gene, clone size, D gene, CDR3 DNA, CDR3 protein. A D gene is named only where the DNA matches it firmly. For some rows the clone size is stated as once, few or many, or as a class when expanded; others skip it.

>11|TRBV6-6|TRBJ2-1|NA|NA
TGTGCCACCCTGAGGAACAATGAGCAGTTCTTC
CATLRNNEQFF
>12|TRBV5-6|TRBJ2-7|NA|NA
TGCGCCGCCGGCCAGGTTTTGTACGAGCAGTACTTC
CAAGQVLYEQYF
>14|TRBV7-9|TRBJ2-7|NA|NA
TGTGCCAGCAGCCCCTCGACTGGCCCCTACGAGCAGTACTTC
CASSPSTGPYEQYF
>12|TRBV7-2|TRBJ1-1|NA|TRBD1
TGTGCCAGCAGCCAAGACAGGGGGGTCGCTTTCTTT
CASSQDRGVAFF
>16|TRBV5-6|TRBJ2-7|NA|NA
TGTGCCAGCAGCTTGGGGGCCGGCCAGGCAAGGCACGAGCAGTACTTC
CASSLGAGQARHEQYF
>14|TRBV30|TRBJ1-2|once|NA
TGTGCCTGGAGTGTAGGCAGGGAGGACTATGGCTACACCTTC
CAWSVGREDYGYTF
>12|TRBV5-1|TRBJ2-1|NA|NA
TGCGCCAGCAGCTTGGGAAGGAGTGAGCAGTTCTTC
CASSLGRSEQFF
>13|TRBV2|TRBJ1-1|NA|NA
TGTGCCAGCACCAAGGGGATTGGCACTGAAGCTTTCTTT
CASTKGIGTEAFF
>13|TRBV6-5|TRBJ2-2|NA|NA
TGTGCCAGTTATAAAGGGGGTACCGGGGAGCTGTTTTTT
CASYKGGTGELFF
>13|TRBV19|TRBJ2-7|NA|TRBD2
TGTGCCAGTAGCCTTGGGACTAGCGGGGAGCAGTACTTC
CASSLGTSGEQYF
>11|TRBV10-3|TRBJ2-3|once|NA
TGTGCCATCAGGTCGTTTGATACGCAGTATTTT
CAIRSFDTQYF
>11|TRBV2|TRBJ2-2|NA|NA
TGTGCCAGCTTTAGCACCGGGGAGCTGTTTTTT
CASFSTGELFF
>16|TRBV10-2|TRBJ2-7|few|TRBD1
TGCGCCAGCAGTGACCGGGGACAGGAAATTGGCTACGAGCAGTACTTC
CASSDRGQEIGYEQYF
>16|TRBV28|TRBJ1-1|NA|NA
TGTGCCAGCAGGCGAGCCCGCTTACCCTTGAACACTGAAGCTTTCTTT
CASRRARLPLNTEAFF
>14|TRBV20-1|TRBJ2-5|NA|TRBD2
TGCAGTGCTAGTCTAGCGGGGGTACAAGAGACCCAGTACTTC
CSASLAGVQETQYF
>18|TRBV19|TRBJ1-2|NA|TRBD1
TGTGCCAGTAGTCGAATCCTCGGACAGGGGGGAAGGAACTATGGCTACACCTTC
CASSRILGQGGRNYGYTF
>14|TRBV28|TRBJ2-7|NA|TRBD1
TGTGCCAGCAGTCCGGGACAGAAGTCCTACGAGCAGTACTTC
CASSPGQKSYEQYF
>15|TRBV5-1|TRBJ2-5|NA|NA
TGCGCCAGCAGCTTGGTGACAGTAGCCGAAGAGACCCAGTACTTC
CASSLVTVAEETQYF
>18|TRBV3-1/TRBV3-2|TRBJ2-3|NA|TRBD2
TGTGCCAGCAGCCTCCGACTAGCGGGGTTCACTAGCACAGATACGCAGTATTTT
CASSLRLAGFTSTDTQYF
>16|TRBV11-2|TRBJ1-2|NA|NA
TGTGCCAGCAGCCTAACCGGGACTTCAGCTAACTATGGCTACACCTTC
CASSLTGTSANYGYTF
>11|TRBV29-1|TRBJ1-1|NA|NA
TGCAGCGTTGTAGGGGCCGAAGGTGCTTTCTTT
CSVVGAEGAFF
>15|TRBV19|TRBJ1-5|NA|NA
TGTGCCAGTAGTATTACGAAAACGGGGAATCAGCCCCAGCATTTT
CASSITKTGNQPQHF
>15|TRBV9|TRBJ1-1|NA|TRBD1
TGTGCCAGCAGCACCCAGGGGGCTGGGAACACTGAAGCTTTCTTT
CASSTQGAGNTEAFF
>16|TRBV19|TRBJ1-2|once|NA
TGTGCCAGTAGTATCCTAGGGCAGGGCCCTCTCTATGGCTACACCTTC
CASSILGQGPLYGYTF
>12|TRBV6-6|TRBJ2-7|once|TRBD1
TGTGCCAGCAGACAGGGGTCCTACGAGCAGTACTTC
CASRQGSYEQYF
>15|TRBV7-9|TRBJ2-3|NA|NA
TGTGCCAGCAGCCTCAAGACTACTAGCACAGATACGCAGTATTTT
CASSLKTTSTDTQYF
>15|TRBV10-2|TRBJ2-7|NA|TRBD1
TGCGCCAGCAGCGAAGCCGGGACAGGGGAAAAATGGCAGTACTTC
CASSEAGTGEKWQYF
>16|TRBV5-1|TRBJ1-1|NA|TRBD1
TGCGCCAGCAGCTTGAGGACAGGAGCGGGGAACACTGAAGCTTTCTTT
CASSLRTGAGNTEAFF
>15|TRBV9|TRBJ1-2|NA|TRBD1
TGTGCCAGCAGCGCCCCGAGACAGGGGACCCTTGGCTACACCTTC
CASSAPRQGTLGYTF
>13|TRBV12-3/TRBV12-4|TRBJ1-5|NA|NA
TGTGCCGGCACCTCCTTTGGCAATCAGCCCCAGCATTTT
CAGTSFGNQPQHF
>15|TRBV27|TRBJ1-5|few|NA
TGTGCCAGCAGTCCCTCGAGACAAGGCAATCAGCCCCAGCATTTT
CASSPSRQGNQPQHF
>15|TRBV4-3|TRBJ2-5|once|NA
TGCGCCAGCAGCCAGACTCAAGCGGGTCAAGAGACCCAGTACTTC
CASSQTQAGQETQYF
>14|TRBV29-1|TRBJ1-1|NA|NA
TGCAGCGTTGACATTTGGGGGGGGAACACTGAAGCTTTCTTT
CSVDIWGGNTEAFF
>16|TRBV24-1|TRBJ1-1|NA|TRBD1
TGTGCCACCAGTGAAGGGGGCTGGAGCTTAATATCCGAAGCTTTCTTT
CATSEGGWSLISEAFF
>14|TRBV6-1|TRBJ1-5|NA|NA
TGTGCCAGCAGTGAGGTACAGGGTGTTCAGCCCCAGCATTTT
CASSEVQGVQPQHF
>16|TRBV7-8|TRBJ2-1|NA|TRBD2
TGTGCCAGCAGCCCACGCGGGACTAGAGACTACAATGAGCAGTTCTTC
CASSPRGTRDYNEQFF
>13|TRBV24-1|TRBJ1-1|NA|NA
TGTGCCACCAGCGACTCTTACAACACTGAAGCTTTCTTT
CATSDSYNTEAFF
>14|TRBV9|TRBJ1-6|NA|NA
TGTGCCAGCAGCGTGGGGGGACCGCTCAGACCCCTCCACTTT
CASSVGGPLRPLHF
>16|TRBV6-6|TRBJ1-5|NA|TRBD1
TGTGCCAGCAGAGGACAGGGGCCATATAGCAATCAGCCCCAGCATTTT
CASRGQGPYSNQPQHF
>14|TRBV19|TRBJ1-1|NA|NA
TGTGCCAGTAGTATTACGGGAATGAACACTGAAGCTTTCTTT
CASSITGMNTEAFF
>13|TRBV12-3/TRBV12-4|TRBJ1-1|NA|NA
TGTGCCAGCAGTTGGGGCAGTGACACTGAAGCTTTCTTT
CASSWGSDTEAFF
>17|TRBV24-1|TRBJ2-2|few|NA
TGTGCCACCAGTGTGGAGGGCGGATTGGGTCGGACCGGGGAGCTGTTTTTT
CATSVEGGLGRTGELFF
>11|TRBV6-6|TRBJ1-2|once|NA
TGTGCCAGCACCTCCCAGGGTGGCTACACCTTC
CASTSQGGYTF
>15|TRBV5-1|TRBJ1-5|NA|NA
TGCGCCAGCAGCTTGGAAGGGACAAGCAATCAGCCCCAGCATTTT
CASSLEGTSNQPQHF
>15|TRBV7-2|TRBJ1-5|NA|TRBD1
TGTGCCAGCAGCTCGTTCGGACAGGGGAGTCAGCCCCAGCATTTT
CASSSFGQGSQPQHF
>13|TRBV2|TRBJ1-2|NA|NA
TGTGCCAGCAGTGTTCGCCAGGGTGGAGGCTACACCTTC
CASSVRQGGGYTF
>13|TRBV5-1|TRBJ2-1|NA|TRBD1
TGCGCCAGCAGCTCACAGGGGTCCAATGAGCAGTTCTTC
CASSSQGSNEQFF
>14|TRBV7-2|TRBJ2-5|NA|TRBD2
TGTGCCAGCAGCAAGCGGGGGGCCCAAGAGACCCAGTACTTC
CASSKRGAQETQYF
>15|TRBV18|TRBJ2-7|NA|NA
TGTGCCAGCTCACCACAAACAGGGATTTCCTACGAGCAGTACTTC
CASSPQTGISYEQYF
>16|TRBV7-9|TRBJ2-1|NA|NA
TGTGCCAGCAGCTTCCCCGGGATCGATCTTTCCAATGAGCAGTTCTTC
CASSFPGIDLSNEQFF
>14|TRBV9|TRBJ2-7|NA|NA
TGTGCCAGCAGCGTTTTGGGGAGCTCCTACGAGCAGTACTTC
CASSVLGSSYEQYF
>18|TRBV4-3|TRBJ2-7|NA|TRBD2
TGCGCCAGCAGCCAAGAGCGCGCCTTAGCGGGGGGGCGGTCCGAGCAGTACTTC
CASSQERALAGGRSEQYF
>15|TRBV7-6|TRBJ1-4|NA|TRBD1
TGTGCCAGCAGCTTTTCGCAGGGGGGTCATGAAAAACTGTTTTTT
CASSFSQGGHEKLFF
>13|TRBV5-1|TRBJ1-2|NA|NA
TGCGCCAGCAGCTTGGGGAGGTCGGACGGCTACACCTTC
CASSLGRSDGYTF
>14|TRBV18|TRBJ2-7|NA|TRBD2
TGTGCCAGCTCCCCGACTAGCGGGGGAAACGAGCAGTACTTC
CASSPTSGGNEQYF